This is a list of T cell receptor beta chains from one sample in a study of T cells after yellow fever vaccination. MiXCR, run by TCRdb on the 5' RACE reads, gives a single entry per CDR3 protein. The sample includes nearly 300,000 distinct CDR3 sequences, approximately 8% of them seen just once. Sequencing used CD4+ T cells sorted from PBMCs, obtained 5 days after the yellow fever booster vaccination. Every receptor here comes from a young man who received the YFV17D yellow fever vaccine. Each CDR3 is given with its conserved first and last residue. The D gene is left open where the match is weak. Size is omitted from some rows. Given values are once, few, many or a class for expanded clones.

V: TRBV7-6
D: TRBD1
J: TRBJ1-4
size: -
CDR3: CASSHPGQDNEKLFF
DNA: TGTGCCAGCAGCCATCCGGGACAGGATAATGAAAAACTGTTTTTT

V: TRBV18
D: -
J: TRBJ2-7
size: -
CDR3: CASSPNLEGSLDEQYF
DNA: TGTGCCAGCTCACCCAACCTGGAGGGTAGCTTGGACGAGCAGTACTTC

V: TRBV20-1
D: -
J: TRBJ2-4
size: many
CDR3: CSGQDGFTKNIQYF
DNA: TGCAGTGGGCAGGATGGTTTTACCAAAAACATTCAGTACTTC

V: TRBV7-2
D: -
J: TRBJ1-2
size: -
CDR3: CASSLDRGVGYTF
DNA: TGTGCCAGCAGCTTAGATCGGGGGGTTGGCTACACCTTC

V: TRBV6-5
D: -
J: TRBJ1-6
size: many
CDR3: CASSSRAGSGNSPLHF
DNA: TGTGCCAGCAGTTCGAGGGCAGGGTCCGGTAATTCACCCCTCCACTTT

V: TRBV7-6
D: -
J: TRBJ2-7
size: -
CDR3: CASSPLWGLEQYF
DNA: TGTGCCAGCAGCCCCCTTTGGGGGCTCGAGCAGTACTTC

V: TRBV3-1
D: TRBD2
J: TRBJ2-3
size: -
CDR3: CASTLGLAGNTDTQYF
DNA: TGTGCCAGCACCTTGGGACTAGCGGGCAACACAGATACGCAGTATTTT

V: TRBV12-3/TRBV12-4
D: -
J: TRBJ2-3
size: few
CDR3: CASSFFSGGLTDTQYF
DNA: TGTGCCAGCAGTTTTTTTTCCGGGGGGCTAACAGATACGCAGTATTTT

V: TRBV5-5
D: -
J: TRBJ1-6
size: many
CDR3: CASSFRLTNSPLHF
DNA: TGTGCCAGCAGCTTCCGGCTCACTAATTCACCCCTCCACTTT

V: TRBV27
D: -
J: TRBJ1-1
size: -
CDR3: CASSIRGLPNTEAFF
DNA: TGTGCCAGCAGTATCAGGGGTCTCCCTAACACTGAAGCTTTCTTT

V: TRBV29-1
D: -
J: TRBJ2-3
size: many
CDR3: CSVVGRSPRDTQYF
DNA: TGCAGCGTTGTTGGACGATCCCCAAGGGATACGCAGTATTTT

V: TRBV4-1
D: -
J: TRBJ2-3
size: few
CDR3: CASSQDGFYTDTQYF
DNA: TGCGCCAGCAGCCAAGACGGATTTTACACAGATACGCAGTATTTT

V: TRBV27
D: -
J: TRBJ2-5
size: -
CDR3: CASSIRVMETQYF
DNA: TGTGCCAGCAGTATCAGGGTGATGGAGACCCAGTACTTC

V: TRBV20-1
D: TRBD1
J: TRBJ2-2
size: -
CDR3: CSARGRDRALTGELFF
DNA: TGCAGTGCTAGAGGGAGGGACAGGGCGCTCACCGGGGAGCTGTTTTTT

V: TRBV5-1
D: -
J: TRBJ2-3
size: few
CDR3: CASSLGVLADTQYF
DNA: TGCGCCAGCAGCTTGGGGGTCCTGGCGGATACGCAGTATTTT

V: TRBV4-3
D: -
J: TRBJ2-2
size: -
CDR3: CASSQGPRGPGGGELFF
DNA: TGCGCCAGCAGCCAAGGCCCCCGGGGGCCCGGGGGCGGGGAGCTGTTTTTT

V: TRBV7-2
D: TRBD2
J: TRBJ2-2
size: many
CDR3: CASSLSGGAPGELFF
DNA: TGTGCCAGCAGCTTGAGCGGGGGGGCCCCCGGGGAGCTGTTTTTT

V: TRBV2
D: -
J: TRBJ1-3
size: many
CDR3: CATKGEFVNTIYF
DNA: TGTGCCACCAAAGGGGAGTTTGTAAACACCATATATTTT

V: TRBV5-6
D: -
J: TRBJ1-1
size: many
CDR3: CASSFTDNTEAFF
DNA: TGTGCCAGCAGTTTTACAGACAACACTGAAGCTTTCTTT

V: TRBV6-2/TRBV6-3
D: -
J: TRBJ2-2
size: many
CDR3: CASRGRDTGELFF
DNA: TGTGCCAGCCGGGGCCGGGACACCGGGGAGCTGTTTTTT

V: TRBV7-3
D: TRBD2
J: TRBJ2-3
size: -
CDR3: CASSVQGGGADTQYF
DNA: TGTGCCAGCAGCGTCCAGGGCGGGGGGGCCGATACGCAGTATTTT

V: TRBV7-2
D: TRBD2
J: TRBJ2-2
size: few
CDR3: CASSPPGLANTGELFF
DNA: TGTGCCAGCAGTCCACCAGGACTAGCGAACACCGGGGAGCTGTTTTTT

V: TRBV7-2
D: -
J: TRBJ2-1
size: many
CDR3: CASSLGSSRSYNEQFF
DNA: TGTGCCAGCAGCTTGGGTTCCAGCAGGTCCTACAATGAGCAGTTCTTC

V: TRBV27
D: -
J: TRBJ2-5
size: few
CDR3: CASSPRLPHRQETQYF
DNA: TGTGCCAGCAGTCCCCGGCTCCCCCACCGCCAAGAGACCCAGTACTTC

V: TRBV4-3
D: -
J: TRBJ2-2
size: few
CDR3: CASSQASPGERNTGELFF
DNA: TGCGCCAGCAGCCAAGCCTCCCCGGGGGAAAGGAACACCGGGGAGCTGTTTTTT

V: TRBV4-2
D: -
J: TRBJ2-1
size: few
CDR3: CASSQDRARGEQFF
DNA: TGTGCCAGCAGCCAAGATCGGGCCAGGGGTGAGCAGTTCTTC

V: TRBV7-8
D: -
J: TRBJ1-2
size: few
CDR3: CASSLVYGYTF
DNA: TGTGCCAGCAGCTTGGTCTATGGCTACACCTTC

V: TRBV4-3
D: -
J: TRBJ2-7
size: many
CDR3: CASSRGAGGPNYEQYF
DNA: TGCGCCAGCAGCCGGGGTGCAGGAGGCCCTAACTACGAGCAGTACTTC

V: TRBV21-1
D: -
J: TRBJ2-2
size: -
CDR3: CASRKGQGSTGELFF
DNA: TGTGCCAGCCGCAAGGGACAGGGGAGCACCGGGGAGCTGTTTTTT

V: TRBV20-1
D: TRBD2
J: TRBJ2-3
size: few
CDR3: CSARDVASGTSTDTQYF
DNA: TGCAGTGCTAGAGATGTGGCTAGCGGAACTAGCACAGATACGCAGTATTTT

V: TRBV2
D: TRBD1
J: TRBJ2-3
size: -
CDR3: CASSGQGLSGDTQYF
DNA: TGTGCCAGCAGTGGACAGGGGCTCTCTGGGGATACGCAGTATTTT

V: TRBV6-2/TRBV6-3
D: -
J: TRBJ2-1
size: few
CDR3: CASTLGPFGEQFF
DNA: TGTGCCAGCACCCTCGGACCGTTCGGGGAGCAGTTCTTC

V: TRBV7-8
D: TRBD2
J: TRBJ2-1
size: many
CDR3: CASSLAFGGSTEQFF
DNA: TGTGCCAGCAGCTTAGCGTTCGGGGGGTCCACTGAGCAGTTCTTC

V: TRBV7-3
D: TRBD1
J: TRBJ1-1
size: -
CDR3: CASSARQGATEAFF
DNA: TGTGCCAGCAGCGCAAGACAGGGGGCCACTGAAGCTTTCTTT

V: TRBV29-1
D: -
J: TRBJ2-4
size: many
CDR3: CSGRDSAKNIQYF
DNA: TGCAGCGGCCGGGACTCCGCCAAAAACATTCAGTACTTC